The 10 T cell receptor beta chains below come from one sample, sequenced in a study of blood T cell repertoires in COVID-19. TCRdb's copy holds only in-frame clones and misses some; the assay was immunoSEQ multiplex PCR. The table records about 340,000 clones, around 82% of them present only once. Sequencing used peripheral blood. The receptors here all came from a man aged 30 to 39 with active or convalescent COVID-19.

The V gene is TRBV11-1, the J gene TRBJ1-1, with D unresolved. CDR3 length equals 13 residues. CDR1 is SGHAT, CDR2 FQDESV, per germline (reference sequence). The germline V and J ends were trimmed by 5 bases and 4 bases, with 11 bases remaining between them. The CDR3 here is CASSPEGSTEAFF. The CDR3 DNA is TGTGCCAGCAGCCCCGAGGGATCCACTGAAGCTTTCTTT.

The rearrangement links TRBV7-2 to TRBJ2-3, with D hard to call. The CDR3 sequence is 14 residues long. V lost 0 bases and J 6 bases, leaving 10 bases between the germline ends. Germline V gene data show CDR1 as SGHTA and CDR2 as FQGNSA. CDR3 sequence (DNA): TGTGCCAGCAGCTTAGCGCACCGGGTGGATACGCAGTATTTT. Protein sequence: CASSLAHRVDTQYF.

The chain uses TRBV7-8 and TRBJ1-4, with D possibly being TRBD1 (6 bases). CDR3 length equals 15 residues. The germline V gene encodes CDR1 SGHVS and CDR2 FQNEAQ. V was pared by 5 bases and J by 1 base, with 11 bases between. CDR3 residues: CASSGQGLTNEKLFF. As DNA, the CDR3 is TGTGCCAGCAGCGGCCAGGGGCTAACTAATGAAAAACTGTTTTTT.

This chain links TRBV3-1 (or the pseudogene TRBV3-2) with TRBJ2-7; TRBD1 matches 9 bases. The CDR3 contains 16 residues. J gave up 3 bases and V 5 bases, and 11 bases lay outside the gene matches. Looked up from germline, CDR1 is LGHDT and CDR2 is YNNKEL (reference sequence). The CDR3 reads CASSSTGTGSGYEQYF. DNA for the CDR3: TGTGCCAGCAGCTCCACCGGGACAGGGTCTGGCTACGAGCAGTACTTC.

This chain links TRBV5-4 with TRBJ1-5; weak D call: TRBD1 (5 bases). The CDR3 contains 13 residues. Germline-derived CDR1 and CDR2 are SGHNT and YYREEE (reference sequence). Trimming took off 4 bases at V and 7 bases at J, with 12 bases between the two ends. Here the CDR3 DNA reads TGTGCCAGCAGCGAAGGGGCCGGGCAGCCCCAGCATTTT. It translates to CASSEGAGQPQHF.

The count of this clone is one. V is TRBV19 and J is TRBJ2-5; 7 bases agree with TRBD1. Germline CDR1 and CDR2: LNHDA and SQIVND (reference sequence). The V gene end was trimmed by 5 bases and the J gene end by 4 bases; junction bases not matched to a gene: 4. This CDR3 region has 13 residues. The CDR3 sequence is CASSQGGGETQYF. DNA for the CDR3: TGTGCCAGTAGTCAAGGGGGCGGAGAGACCCAGTACTTC.

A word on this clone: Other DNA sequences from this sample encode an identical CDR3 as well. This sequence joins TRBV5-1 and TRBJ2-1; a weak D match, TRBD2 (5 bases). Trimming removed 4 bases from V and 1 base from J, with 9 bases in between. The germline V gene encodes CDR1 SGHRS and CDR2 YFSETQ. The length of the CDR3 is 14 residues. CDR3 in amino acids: CASSPPGSYNEQFF. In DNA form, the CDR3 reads TGCGCCAGCAGCCCCCCGGGGTCCTACAATGAGCAGTTCTTC.

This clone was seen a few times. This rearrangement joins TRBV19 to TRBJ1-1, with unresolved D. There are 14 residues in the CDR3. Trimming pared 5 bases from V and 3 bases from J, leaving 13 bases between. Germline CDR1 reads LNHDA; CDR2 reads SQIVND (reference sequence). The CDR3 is CASSVTYGYTEAFF. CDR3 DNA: TGTGCCAGTAGTGTTACTTACGGTTACACTGAAGCTTTCTTT. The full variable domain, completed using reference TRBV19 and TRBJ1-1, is DGGITQSPKYLFRKEGQNVTLSCEQNLNHDAMYWYRQDPGQGLRLIYYSQIVNDFQKGDIAEGYSVSREKKESFPLTVTSAQKNPTAFYLCASSVTYGYTEAFFGQGTRLTVV.

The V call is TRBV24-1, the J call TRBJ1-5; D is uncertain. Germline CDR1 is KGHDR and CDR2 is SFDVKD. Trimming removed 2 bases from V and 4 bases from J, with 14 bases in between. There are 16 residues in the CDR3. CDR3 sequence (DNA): TGTGCCACCAGTGATTCCTCCGATGGCGGTAATCAGCCCCAGCATTTT. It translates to CATSDSSDGGNQPQHF.

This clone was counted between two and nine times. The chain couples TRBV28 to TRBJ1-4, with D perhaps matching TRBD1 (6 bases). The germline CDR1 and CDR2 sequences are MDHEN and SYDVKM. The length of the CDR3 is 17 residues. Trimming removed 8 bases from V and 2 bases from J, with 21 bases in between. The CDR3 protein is CASGRGEVRMTNEKLFF. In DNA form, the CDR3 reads TGTGCCAGCGGGAGGGGGGAGGTGCGAATGACTAATGAAAAACTGTTTTTT.